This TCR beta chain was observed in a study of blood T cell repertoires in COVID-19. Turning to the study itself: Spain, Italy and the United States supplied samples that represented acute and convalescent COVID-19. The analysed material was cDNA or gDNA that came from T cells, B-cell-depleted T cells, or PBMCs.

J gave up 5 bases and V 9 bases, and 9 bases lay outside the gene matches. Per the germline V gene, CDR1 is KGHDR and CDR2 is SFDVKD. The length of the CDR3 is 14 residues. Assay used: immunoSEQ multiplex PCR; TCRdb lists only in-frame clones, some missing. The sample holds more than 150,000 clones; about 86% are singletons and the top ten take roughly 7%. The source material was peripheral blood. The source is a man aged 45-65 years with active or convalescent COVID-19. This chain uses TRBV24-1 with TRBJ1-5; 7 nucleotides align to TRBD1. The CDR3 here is CATSTDRVDQPQHF. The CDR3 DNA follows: TGTGCCACCTCAACCGACAGGGTGGATCAGCCCCAGCATTTT.